One sample yielded the 29 T cell receptor beta chains listed below, sequenced in a study of T-cell reconstitution after alpha-beta-depleted transplantation in children. TCRbeta library preparation incorporated unique molecular identifiers. One entry per CDR3 protein, called by TCRdb with MiXCR from the PCR reads. The repertoire includes a few hundred thousand distinct CDR3 sequences, about 12% of them detected once, and roughly 5.4% sits in the top ten. The sample in question was PBMCs from the stem cell graft donor, obtained from the stem cell graft. These receptors all stem from a human donor who donated a stem cell graft to a child with combined immunodeficiency.

This clonotype turned up a few times. The rearrangement uses TRBV28 and TRBJ1-2; D is unclear. V lost 2 bases and J lost 4, with 5 bases in between. The CDR3 has 12 amino acids. Per the germline V gene, CDR1 is MDHEN and CDR2 is SYDVKM. The CDR3 bases are TGTGCCAGCAGTTTAATGGGCTATGGCTACACCTTC. Translating it yields CASSLMGYGYTF.

In this sample, this clonotype turned up a few times. The J gene is TRBJ2-1, the V gene TRBV20-1; 11 nucleotides agree with TRBD2. CDR3 length: 20 residues. The trim removed 0 bases at V and 8 bases at J, leaving 21 bases unmatched. Germline lookup yields CDR1 DFQATT and CDR2 SNEGSKA (reference sequence). This CDR3 reads CSARDPAGRHASGRFYEQFF. The CDR3, as DNA: TGCAGTGCTAGAGATCCGGCCGGGCGCCACGCTAGCGGGAGGTTCTATGAGCAGTTCTTC.

This clonotype was observed a handful of times. This rearrangement joins TRBV7-8 to TRBJ1-1; D perhaps matches TRBD1 (5 bases). The CDR3 runs to 13 residues. With 4 bases removed from V and 4 bases from J, the gap between germline ends came to 10 bases. Germline-derived CDR1 and CDR2 are SGHVS and FQNEAQ. The CDR3 DNA is TGTGCCAGCAGCTCGACAGTTCTCACTGAAGCTTTCTTT. Translating gives CASSSTVLTEAFF. The whole variable domain, remainder taken from reference TRBV7-8 and TRBJ1-1, is GAGVSQSPRYKVAKRGQDVALRCDPISGHVSLFWYQQALGQGPEFLTYFQNEAQLDKSGLPSDRFFAERPEGSVSTLKIQRTQQEDSAVYLCASSSTVLTEAFFGQGTRLTVV.

This clonotype has only a few counts. The chain's CDR3 is CSAYFFWDRGPANEKLFF. DNA for the CDR3: TGCAGTGCTTACTTTTTTTGGGACAGGGGGCCGGCTAATGAAAAACTGTTTTTT. This chain connects TRBV20-1 to TRBJ1-4, with 12 nucleotides matching TRBD1. Unmatched junction bases numbered 13, after V lost 5 bases and J lost 3 bases. CDR1 is DFQATT and CDR2 is SNEGSKA in the germline V gene (reference sequence). CDR3 length: 18 amino acids.

V is TRBV4-2 and J is TRBJ1-2; D is unresolved. Germline lookup yields CDR1 LGHNA and CDR2 YNFKEQ. The CDR3 totals 14 residues. Trimming shortened V by 4 bases and J by 8 bases, and 17 bases separated the two germline ends. The CDR3 DNA is TGTGCCAGCAGCCCCCCCCCGGGGTCAGAGGGCTACACCTTC. This codes for CASSPPPGSEGYTF.

The table lists this clonotype with many counts. This chain uses TRBV5-1 with TRBJ2-3, with D possibly being TRBD1 (6 bases). Between the trimmed V and J ends, which lost 0 bases and 4 bases, there was a span of 12 bases. Germline V lookup: CDR1 SGHRS, CDR2 YFSETQ. This CDR3 region has 15 residues. The CDR3 DNA reads TGCGCCAGCAGCTTGGAGGGGACAAGTCCAGATACGCAGTATTTT. Its translation: CASSLEGTSPDTQYF.

This clonotype was observed a handful of times. The chain recombines TRBV27 with TRBJ2-7, with TRBD1 matching over 9 bases. The CDR3 covers 15 residues. Losses at the gene ends were 2 bases for V and 4 bases for J; bases not matched to a gene: 6. CDR1 and CDR2 (germline): MNHEY, SMNVEV (reference sequence). The CDR3 DNA reads TGTGCCAGCAGTTTAGCAGGACAGGGGCTGTACGAGCAGTACTTC. Translated, it gives CASSLAGQGLYEQYF.

CDR3: CASSQRFGDLGEQYF. The CDR3 DNA reads as TGTGCCAGCAGCCAACGATTCGGGGACCTGGGCGAGCAGTACTTC. The chain links TRBV3-1 to TRBJ2-7, with D tentatively TRBD1 or TRBD2 (5 bases each). CDR3 size: 15 residues. Per germline, CDR1 LGHDT and CDR2 YNNKEL (reference sequence). V lost 2 bases and J 6 bases, leaving 17 bases between the germline ends.

This clonotype was recorded a few times. The chain employs TRBV20-1 and TRBJ2-7; D gene unclear. Germline V gives CDR1 DFQATT, CDR2 SNEGSKA (reference sequence). There are 13 residues in the CDR3. V was pared by 1 base and J by 0 bases, with 7 bases between. The chain's CDR3 is CSARGPFSYEQYF. In nucleotides, the CDR3 is TGCAGTGCTAGAGGACCTTTCTCCTACGAGCAGTACTTC.

Of note for this clonotype: Compared with germline, one end of the junction differs, possibly owing to a read error. V gene TRBV27 combines with J gene TRBJ2-7; 7 positions agree with TRBD1. Per germline, CDR1 MNHEY and CDR2 SMNVEV (reference sequence). This CDR3 is 15 amino acids long. In DNA, the CDR3 is TGTGCCAGCAGTTTATACGGAAGGGGGCGAGGAACTGAGGACTTC. Translated: CASSLYGRGRGTEDF.

This clonotype was observed at least ten times. V gene TRBV12-3 or TRBV12-4 combines with J gene TRBJ2-7; D perhaps matches TRBD1 (6 bases). There are 13 residues in the CDR3. With 2 bases removed from V and 7 bases from J, the gap between germline ends came to 12 bases. As DNA, the CDR3 is TGTGCCAGCAGTTTAACAGGGCCGGGGGAGCAGTACTTC. Translated, it gives CASSLTGPGEQYF.

This clonotype was recorded many times. The genes are TRBV12-3 or TRBV12-4 and TRBJ2-7, with 7 positions matching TRBD1. This CDR3 comprises 13 residues. Trimming removed 4 bases from V and 3 bases from J; junction bases left unmatched: 3. The CDR3 protein is CASSWAGGYEQYF. The DNA of the CDR3 is TGTGCCAGCAGTTGGGCAGGGGGCTACGAGCAGTACTTC.

The V call is TRBV9, the J call TRBJ2-2; no firm D call. Trimming removed 0 bases at V and 5 bases at J, with 14 bases between. CDR1 and CDR2 from the germline V gene are SGDLS and YYNGEE. The CDR3 consists of 16 residues. Written as DNA, the CDR3 is TGTGCCAGCAGCGTAGTCCCGAGGCCAGCGACCGGGGAGCTGTTTTTT. Its protein is CASSVVPRPATGELFF.

The table lists this clonotype with a few counts. This rearrangement joins TRBV20-1 to TRBJ2-1; 12 bases align to TRBD2. The germline CDR1 and CDR2 sequences are DFQATT and SNEGSKA (reference sequence). V shed 5 bases, J shed 5 bases, and the junction held 10 bases outside the gene matches. CDR3 length: 16 amino acids. The CDR3 coding sequence is TGCAGTGCTTCAACTAGCGGGGGGTACTGGGACAATGAGCAGTTCTTC. Its translation is CSASTSGGYWDNEQFF.

V is TRBV6-1 and J is TRBJ2-7; 7 nucleotides align to TRBD1. This CDR3 has 14 amino acids. The germline CDR1 and CDR2 sequences are MNHNS and SASEGT. V lost 10 bases and J lost 3; bases outside the gene matches: 12. The CDR3 sequence is CATRDRLLIYEQYF. CDR3 bases: TGTGCCACCCGGGACAGATTACTCATCTACGAGCAGTACTTC.

The chain has TRBV10-3 and TRBJ2-1; 9 bases fit TRBD2. Germline CDR1 and CDR2: ENHRY and SYGVKD. V was pared by 4 bases and J by 6 bases, with 13 bases of the junction left unmatched. The CDR3 runs to 17 residues. The CDR3 protein is CAISGGSGRGRLNEQFF. CDR3 bases: TGTGCCATCAGTGGGGGTAGCGGGAGAGGTCGCCTCAATGAGCAGTTCTTC.

J is TRBJ2-7 and V is TRBV10-3; tentatively, D is TRBD1 (5 bases). The ends were cut back, 3 bases at V and 5 bases at J, with 11 bases in the middle. The CDR3 consists of 13 residues. Germline-derived CDR1 and CDR2 are ENHRY and SYGVKD. Here the CDR3 reads CAISDPGSNEQYF. Here the CDR3 DNA reads TGTGCCATCAGTGATCCAGGGTCTAACGAGCAGTACTTC.

V is TRBV4-3 and J is TRBJ2-1; 8 bases are shared with TRBD2. The CDR3 loop spans 15 amino acids. Trimming at V came to 1 base and at J to 2 bases, leaving 1 base not matched to a gene. Germline loops: CDR1 LGHNA, CDR2 YSLEER. CDR3 in DNA: TGCGCCAGCAGCCAAGGAGCGGGAGCCTACAATGAGCAGTTCTTC. Translation: CASSQGAGAYNEQFF.

V is TRBV6-5 and J is TRBJ2-5; 12 bases agree with TRBD2. The V and J ends lost 4 bases and 5 bases, in that order; junction bases with no gene match: 5. Per germline, CDR1 MNHEY and CDR2 SVGAGI. This CDR3 is built from 15 residues. The DNA of the CDR3 is TGTGCCAGCAGTTTTCGACTAGCGGGAGATGAGACCCAGTACTTC. It codes for CASSFRLAGDETQYF.

This clonotype was observed a few times. The chain joins TRBV28 to TRBJ2-3; perhaps TRBD2 as D (6 bases). CDR1 and CDR2 (germline): MDHEN, SYDVKM. The CDR3 covers 15 residues. Trimming took 1 base from V and 3 from J, leaving 11 bases between them. In DNA, the CDR3 is TGTGCCAGCAGTTTATTAGCGGTAAAAACAGATACGCAGTATTTT. This translates into CASSLLAVKTDTQYF.

This clonotype was found many times. This chain uses TRBV29-1 with TRBJ2-5; a weak D match, TRBD2 (5 bases). The germline V gene has CDR1 SQVTM and CDR2 ANQGSEA. V shed 8 bases and J shed 5 bases, with 18 bases lying between them. The CDR3 is made up of 13 amino acids. CDR3 DNA: TGCAGCACACCGAATGAGGGTTTTGAGACCCAGTACTTC. This translates into CSTPNEGFETQYF.

This chain uses TRBV6-1 with TRBJ2-2; perhaps TRBD2 as D (6 bases). The CDR3 loop spans 15 amino acids. The V end lost 7 bases, the J end lost 3 bases, and 15 bases lay between the germline ends. Germline V gene sequence: CDR1 MNHNS, CDR2 SASEGT. CDR3 sequence: CASTRPPGDTGELFF. For the CDR3, the DNA is TGTGCCAGCACCCGACCCCCGGGGGACACCGGGGAGCTGTTTTTT.

This clonotype has more than one count but fewer than ten. The gene calls are TRBV5-6 and TRBJ2-7, with 8 nucleotides matching TRBD2. The CDR3 has 17 amino acids. The germline V gene has CDR1 SGHDT and CDR2 YYEEEE. J was trimmed by 8 bases and V by 0 bases; bases with no gene match: 16. CDR3 coding DNA: TGTGCCAGCAGCTTGGTACGGCTCGCGGGAGGCCTTGGGCAGCAGTACTTC. As protein: CASSLVRLAGGLGQQYF.

The rearrangement uses TRBV20-1 and TRBJ2-3, with 9 bases matching TRBD2. Unmatched junction bases numbered 12, after V lost 6 bases and J lost 5 bases. CDR1 and CDR2 from the germline V gene are DFQATT and SNEGSKA (reference sequence). The CDR3 is 15 amino acids. CDR3 nucleotide sequence: TGCAGTGCCTCCAGGGCGGGGGGGCCCGGAGATACGCAGTATTTT. Its protein product is CSASRAGGPGDTQYF.

This clonotype was observed many times. J is TRBJ2-4 and V is TRBV12-3 or TRBV12-4; tentative D call: TRBD1 (5 bases). Trimming took 2 bases from V and 9 from J, leaving 17 bases between them. The CDR3 consists of 15 residues. CDR3 amino acids: CASSLRGSLFGIQYF. Written as DNA, the CDR3 is TGTGCCAGCAGTTTAAGGGGATCCCTTTTTGGCATTCAGTACTTC.

This clonotype was picked up many times. The chain employs TRBV3-1 and TRBJ2-1, with 13 bases identical to TRBD2. V lost 3 bases and J lost 8; bases outside the gene matches: 7. The CDR3 totals 16 residues. Germline V gene data show CDR1 as LGHDT and CDR2 as YNNKEL (reference sequence). The CDR3 bases are TGTGCCAGCAGCCACTTGGGACTAGCGGGGCGGGATGAGCAGTTCTTC. It translates to CASSHLGLAGRDEQFF.

There are a few counts of this clonotype. J is TRBJ1-1 and V is TRBV5-1, with D tentatively TRBD1 (5 bases). Germline CDR1 and CDR2: SGHRS and YFSETQ. V gave up 7 bases and J gave up 0 bases, with 19 bases separating them. The CDR3 loop spans 16 amino acids. The CDR3 DNA sequence: TGCGCCAGCGCCGGGGACGAGCGGGGGTTGAACACTGAAGCTTTCTTT. This sequence encodes CASAGDERGLNTEAFF.

There are many counts of this clonotype. This chain connects TRBV12-3 or TRBV12-4 to TRBJ2-3, with no clear D. V was clipped by 1 base and J by 4 bases, with 6 bases between them. The length of the CDR3 is 13 residues. The CDR3 protein is CASSLVQPDTQYF. The CDR3 DNA sequence: TGTGCCAGCAGTTTAGTTCAGCCAGATACGCAGTATTTT.

This clonotype turned up a few times. The V call is TRBV27, the J call TRBJ1-2; 8 bases match TRBD1. The V gene's germline CDR1 is MNHEY and CDR2 SMNVEV (reference sequence). The CDR3 runs to 12 residues. The junction had 3 bases not matched to a gene; V was cut back by 5 bases and J by 7 bases. CDR3 sequence: CASSQGAGGYTF. The CDR3 nucleotides read TGTGCCAGCAGTCAGGGGGCAGGTGGCTACACCTTC.